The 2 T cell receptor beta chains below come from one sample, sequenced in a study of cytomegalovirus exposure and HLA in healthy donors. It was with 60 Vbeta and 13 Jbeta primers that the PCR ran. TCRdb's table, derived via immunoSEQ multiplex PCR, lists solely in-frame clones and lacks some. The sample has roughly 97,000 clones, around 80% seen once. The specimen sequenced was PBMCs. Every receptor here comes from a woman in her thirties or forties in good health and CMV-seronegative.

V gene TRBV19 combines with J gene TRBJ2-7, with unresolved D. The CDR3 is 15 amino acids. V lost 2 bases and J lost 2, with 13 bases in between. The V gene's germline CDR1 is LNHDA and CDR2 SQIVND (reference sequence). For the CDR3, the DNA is TGTGCCAGTAGTATATCGTCGAGGCACCCCTACGAGCAGTACTTC. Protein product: CASSISSRHPYEQYF.

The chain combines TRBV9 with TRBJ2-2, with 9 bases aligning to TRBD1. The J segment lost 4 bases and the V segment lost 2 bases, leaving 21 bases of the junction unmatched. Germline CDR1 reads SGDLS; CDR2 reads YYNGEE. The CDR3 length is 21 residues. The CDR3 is CASSVLSYEVYGTGITGELFF. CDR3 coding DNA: TGTGCCAGCAGCGTTTTATCGTATGAGGTATACGGGACAGGGATCACCGGGGAGCTGTTTTTT.